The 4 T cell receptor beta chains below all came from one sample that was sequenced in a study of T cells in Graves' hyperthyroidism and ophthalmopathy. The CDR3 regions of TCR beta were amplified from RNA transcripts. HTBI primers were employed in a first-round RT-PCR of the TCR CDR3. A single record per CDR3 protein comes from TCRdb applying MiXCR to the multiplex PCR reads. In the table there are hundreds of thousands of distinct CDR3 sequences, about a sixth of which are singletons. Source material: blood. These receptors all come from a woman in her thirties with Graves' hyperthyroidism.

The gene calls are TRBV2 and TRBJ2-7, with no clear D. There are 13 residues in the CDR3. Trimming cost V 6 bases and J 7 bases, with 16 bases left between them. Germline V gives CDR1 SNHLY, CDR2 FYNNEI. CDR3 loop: CASSLRQFGEQYF. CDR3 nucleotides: TGTGCCAGCAGCTTACGGCAGTTTGGTGAGCAGTACTTC.

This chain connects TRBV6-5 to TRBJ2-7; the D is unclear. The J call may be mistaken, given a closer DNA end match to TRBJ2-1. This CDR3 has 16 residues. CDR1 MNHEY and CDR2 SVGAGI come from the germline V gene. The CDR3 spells CASSHTDQTSSYEQFF. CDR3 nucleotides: TGTGCCAGCAGTCACACGGACCAAACGTCCTCCTACGAGCAGTTCTTC.

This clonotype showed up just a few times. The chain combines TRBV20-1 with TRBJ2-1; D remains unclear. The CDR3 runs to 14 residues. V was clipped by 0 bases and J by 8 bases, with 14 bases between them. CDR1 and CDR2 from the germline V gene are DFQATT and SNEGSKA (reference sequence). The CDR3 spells CSARDFSTLDEQFF. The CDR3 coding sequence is TGCAGTGCTAGAGATTTTTCGACGTTGGATGAGCAGTTCTTC.

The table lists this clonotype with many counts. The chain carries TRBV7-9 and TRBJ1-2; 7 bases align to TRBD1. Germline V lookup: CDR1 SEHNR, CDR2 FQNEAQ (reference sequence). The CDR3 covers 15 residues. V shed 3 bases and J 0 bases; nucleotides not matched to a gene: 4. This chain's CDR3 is CASSLDRSANYGYTF. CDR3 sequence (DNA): TGTGCCAGCAGCTTGGACAGGAGTGCTAACTATGGCTACACCTTC.